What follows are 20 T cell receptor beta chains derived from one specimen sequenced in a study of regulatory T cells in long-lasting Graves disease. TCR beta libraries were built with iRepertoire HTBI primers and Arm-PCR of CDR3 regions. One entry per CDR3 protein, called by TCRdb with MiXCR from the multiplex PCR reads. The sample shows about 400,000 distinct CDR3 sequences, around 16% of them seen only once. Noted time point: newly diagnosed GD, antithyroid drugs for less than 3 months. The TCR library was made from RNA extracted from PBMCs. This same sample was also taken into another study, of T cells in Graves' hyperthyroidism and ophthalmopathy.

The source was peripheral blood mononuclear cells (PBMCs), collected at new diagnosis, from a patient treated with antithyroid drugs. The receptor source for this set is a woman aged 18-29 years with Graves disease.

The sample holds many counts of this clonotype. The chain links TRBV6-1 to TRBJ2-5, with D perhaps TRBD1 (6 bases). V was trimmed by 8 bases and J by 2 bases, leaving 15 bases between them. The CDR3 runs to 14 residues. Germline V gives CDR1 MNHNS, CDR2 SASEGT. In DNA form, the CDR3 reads TGTGCCAGCGGACGGCAGGGGCGACAAGAGACCCAGTACTTC. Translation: CASGRQGRQETQYF.

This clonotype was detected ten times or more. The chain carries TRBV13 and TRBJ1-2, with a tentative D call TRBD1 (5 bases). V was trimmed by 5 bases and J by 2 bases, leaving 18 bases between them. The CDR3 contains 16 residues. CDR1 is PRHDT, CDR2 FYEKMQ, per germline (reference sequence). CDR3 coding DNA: TGTGCCAGCAGCCCCCGACGGGACCAAACCAACTATGGCTACACCTTC. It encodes CASSPRRDQTNYGYTF.

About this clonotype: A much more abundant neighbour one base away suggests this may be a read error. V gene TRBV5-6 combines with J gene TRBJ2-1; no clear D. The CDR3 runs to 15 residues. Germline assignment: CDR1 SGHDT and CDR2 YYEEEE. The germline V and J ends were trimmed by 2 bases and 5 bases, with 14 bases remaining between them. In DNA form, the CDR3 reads TGTGCCAGCAGCTTTACACGGCCCGCGAACAATGAGCAGTTCTTC. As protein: CASSFTRPANNEQFF.

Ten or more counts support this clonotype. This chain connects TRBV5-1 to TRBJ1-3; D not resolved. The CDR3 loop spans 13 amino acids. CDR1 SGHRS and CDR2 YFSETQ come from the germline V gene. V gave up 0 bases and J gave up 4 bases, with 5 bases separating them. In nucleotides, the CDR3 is TGCGCCAGCAGCTTGGACTGGGGAAACACCATATATTTT. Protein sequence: CASSLDWGNTIYF.

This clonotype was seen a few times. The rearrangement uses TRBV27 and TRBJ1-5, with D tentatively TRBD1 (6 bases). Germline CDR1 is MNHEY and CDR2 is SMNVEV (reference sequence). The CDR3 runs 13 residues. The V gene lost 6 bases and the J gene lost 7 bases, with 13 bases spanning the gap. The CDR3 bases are TGTGCCAGCAGCACAACAGGGTTCCAGCCCCAGCATTTT. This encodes CASSTTGFQPQHF.

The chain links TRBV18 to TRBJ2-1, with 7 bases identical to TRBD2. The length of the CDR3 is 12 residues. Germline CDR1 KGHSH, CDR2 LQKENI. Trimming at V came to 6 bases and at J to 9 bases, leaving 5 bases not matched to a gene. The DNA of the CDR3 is TGTGCCAGCTCCCCGCGGGGGACTGAGCAGTTCTTC. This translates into CASSPRGTEQFF.

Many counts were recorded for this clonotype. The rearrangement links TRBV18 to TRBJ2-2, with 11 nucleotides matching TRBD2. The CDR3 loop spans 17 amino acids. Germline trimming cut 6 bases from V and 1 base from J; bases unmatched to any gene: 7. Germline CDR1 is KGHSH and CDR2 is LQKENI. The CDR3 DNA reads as TGTGCCAGCTCTCCCCTCGGACTAGCGGGGAACACCGGGGAGCTGTTTTTT. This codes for CASSPLGLAGNTGELFF.

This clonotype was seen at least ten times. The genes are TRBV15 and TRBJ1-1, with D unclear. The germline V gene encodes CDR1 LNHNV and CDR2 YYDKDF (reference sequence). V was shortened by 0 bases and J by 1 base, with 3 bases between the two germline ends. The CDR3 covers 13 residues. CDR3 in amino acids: CATSRERNTEAFF. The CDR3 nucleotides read TGTGCCACCAGCAGAGAGCGGAACACTGAAGCTTTCTTT.

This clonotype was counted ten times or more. The CDR3 bases are TGTGCCATCCAGGGGGAGCCCGGGGAGCTGTTTTTT. It codes for CAIQGEPGELFF. This chain connects TRBV10-3 to TRBJ2-2; 7 nucleotides align to TRBD1. The CDR3 length is 12 residues. CDR1 is ENHRY, CDR2 SYGVKD, per germline. J lost 6 bases, V lost 8 bases, and 3 bases had no gene match.

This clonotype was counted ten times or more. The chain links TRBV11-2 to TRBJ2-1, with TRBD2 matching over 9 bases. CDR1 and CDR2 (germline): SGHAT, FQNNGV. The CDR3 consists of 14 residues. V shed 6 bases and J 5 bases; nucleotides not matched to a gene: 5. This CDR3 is CASRGRGGDNEQFF. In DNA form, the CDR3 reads TGTGCCAGCAGGGGGCGGGGGGGGGACAATGAGCAGTTCTTC. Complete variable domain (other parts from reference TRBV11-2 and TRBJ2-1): EAGVAQSPRYKIIEKRQSVAFWCNPISGHATLYWYQQILGQGPKLLIQFQNNGVVDDSQLPKDRFSAERLKGVDSTLKIQPAKLEDSAVYLCASRGRGGDNEQFFGPGTRLTVL.

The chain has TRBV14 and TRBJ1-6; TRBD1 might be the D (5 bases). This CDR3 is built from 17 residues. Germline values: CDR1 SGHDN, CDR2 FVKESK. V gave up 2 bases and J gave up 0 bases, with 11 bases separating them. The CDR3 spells CASSQWGSSSYNSPLHF. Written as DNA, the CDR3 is TGTGCCAGCAGCCAATGGGGCAGTAGCTCCTATAATTCACCCCTCCACTTT. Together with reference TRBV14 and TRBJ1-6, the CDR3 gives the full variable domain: EAGVTQFPSHSVIEKGQTVTLRCDPISGHDNLYWYRRVMGKEIKFLLHFVKESKQDESGMPNNRFLAERTGGTYSTLKVQPAELEDSGVYFCASSQWGSSSYNSPLHFGNGTRLTVT.

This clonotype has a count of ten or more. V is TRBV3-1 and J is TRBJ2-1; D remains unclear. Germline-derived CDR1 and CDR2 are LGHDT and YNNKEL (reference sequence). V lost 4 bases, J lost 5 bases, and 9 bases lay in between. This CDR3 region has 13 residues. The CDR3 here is CASSPGGDNEQFF. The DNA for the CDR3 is TGTGCCAGCAGCCCGGGTGGGGACAATGAGCAGTTCTTC.

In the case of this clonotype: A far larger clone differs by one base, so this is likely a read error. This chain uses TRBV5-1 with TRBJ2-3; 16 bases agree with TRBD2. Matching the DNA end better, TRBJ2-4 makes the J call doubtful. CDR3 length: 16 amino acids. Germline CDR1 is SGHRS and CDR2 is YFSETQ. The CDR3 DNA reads TGCGCCAGCAGCCCGGGACTAGCGGGAGGGTTCTACGATCAGTACTTC. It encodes CASSPGLAGGFYDQYF.

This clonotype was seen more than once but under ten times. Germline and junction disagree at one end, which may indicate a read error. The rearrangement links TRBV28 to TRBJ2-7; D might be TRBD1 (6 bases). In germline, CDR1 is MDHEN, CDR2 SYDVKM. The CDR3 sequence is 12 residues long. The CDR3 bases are TGTGCCAGCAGCGGGACCGGGCCAGGGGTGGACTTC. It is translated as CASSGTGPGVDF.

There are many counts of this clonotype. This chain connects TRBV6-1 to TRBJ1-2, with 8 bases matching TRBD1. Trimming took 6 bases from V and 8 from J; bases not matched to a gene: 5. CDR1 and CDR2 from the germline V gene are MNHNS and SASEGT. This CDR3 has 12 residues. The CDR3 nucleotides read TGTGCCAGCAGAAACGGACAGGGAGGCTACACCTTC. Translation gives CASRNGQGGYTF.

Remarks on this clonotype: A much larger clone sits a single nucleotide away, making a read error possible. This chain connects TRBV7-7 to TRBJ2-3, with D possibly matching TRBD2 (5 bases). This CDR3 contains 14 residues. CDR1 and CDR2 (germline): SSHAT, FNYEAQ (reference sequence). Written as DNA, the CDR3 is TGTGCTAGCAGCTTAAGCAAGGCGGGCGATACGCAGTATTTT. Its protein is CASSLSKAGDTQYF.

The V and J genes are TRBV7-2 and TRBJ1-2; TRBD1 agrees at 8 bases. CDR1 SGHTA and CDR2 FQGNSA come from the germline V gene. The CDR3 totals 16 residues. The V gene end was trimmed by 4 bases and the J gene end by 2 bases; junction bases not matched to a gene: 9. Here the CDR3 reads CASSSTLTGENYGYTF. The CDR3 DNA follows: TGTGCCAGCAGCTCCACCCTGACAGGGGAAAACTATGGCTACACCTTC.

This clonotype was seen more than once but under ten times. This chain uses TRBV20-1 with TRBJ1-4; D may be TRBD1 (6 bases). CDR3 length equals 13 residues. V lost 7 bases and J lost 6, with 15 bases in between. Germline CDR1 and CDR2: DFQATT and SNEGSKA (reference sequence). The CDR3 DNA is TGCAGTGGTCGGGACAACCGATATGAAAAACTGTTTTTT. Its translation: CSGRDNRYEKLFF.

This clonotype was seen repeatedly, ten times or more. The CDR3 nucleotides read TGTGCCAGCAGCTTAGGGCAACCGGGACACCCGAACACCTACAATGAGCAGTTCTTC. Translation: CASSLGQPGHPNTYNEQFF. The rearrangement joins TRBV7-9 to TRBJ2-1; tentative D call: TRBD1 (6 bases). Germline lookup yields CDR1 SEHNR and CDR2 FQNEAQ (reference sequence). The V gene lost 1 base and the J gene lost 2 bases, with 21 bases spanning the gap. The CDR3 totals 19 residues.

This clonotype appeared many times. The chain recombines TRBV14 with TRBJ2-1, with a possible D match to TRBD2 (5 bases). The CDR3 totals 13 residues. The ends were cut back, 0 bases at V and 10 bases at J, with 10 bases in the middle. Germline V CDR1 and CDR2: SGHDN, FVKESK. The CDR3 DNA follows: TGTGCCAGCAGCCAAGACCCCCGGGGAGAGCAGTTCTTC. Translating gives CASSQDPRGEQFF.